This T cell receptor (beta chain) is drawn from a study of T-cell memory formation after mild COVID-19. MiXCR, run by TCRdb on the 5' RACE reads, gives a single entry per CDR3 protein. The table lists some 600,000 distinct CDR3 sequences, roughly a sixth of them singletons. V was trimmed by 4 bases and J by 3 bases, leaving 15 bases between them. Germline assignment: CDR1 MNHEY and CDR2 SMNVEV (reference sequence). The CDR3 spans 15 residues. Sequencing was carried out using PBMCs or a T cell subset sorted from them (not recorded which). The rearrangement links TRBV27 to TRBJ1-2; TRBD1 might be the D (6 bases). This TCR was sampled from an adult woman who had mild COVID-19 (a few samples of this study predate the infection). Cell type and time point are not known. DNA of the CDR3: TGTGCCAGCAGTTCCGTGAGGGGGAGGGACTATGGCTACACCTTC. Translation gives CASSSVRGRDYGYTF.